The next 20 T cell receptor beta chains were all read from a single sample in a study of blood T cell repertoires in COVID-19 (dated by TCRdb to 2020 to 2022). The library was prepared using the immunoSEQ multiplex PCR assay. What TCRdb holds here is the immuneACCESS table cut down to in-frame rearrangements. Part of the clones is not present; checked against another copy, under half of the missing clones reflect an unresolved V gene, and the others are unexplained. For this sample the table gives tens of thousands of clones, of which over 75% were detected only once. In total, the top ten clones hold 14% of the sample. The sample taken for sequencing was peripheral blood. The receptors were gathered from a woman in her sixties or seventies with active COVID-19.

This chain uses TRBV5-5 with TRBJ2-2; TRBD1 might be the D (5 bases). Germline CDR1 reads SGHKS; CDR2 reads YYEKEE (reference sequence). The V end lost 2 bases, the J end lost 5 bases, and 10 bases lay between the germline ends. The CDR3 sequence is 14 residues long. The CDR3: CASSLVAGTGELFF. The CDR3 nucleotides are TGTGCCAGCAGCTTAGTCGCAGGGACCGGGGAGCTGTTTTTT.

V and J are TRBV19 and TRBJ1-1, with 7 positions matching TRBD1. Germline-derived CDR1 and CDR2 are LNHDA and SQIVND (reference sequence). This CDR3 has 13 amino acids. Trimming removed 4 bases from V and 4 bases from J; junction bases left unmatched: 3. The CDR3 nucleotides are TGTGCCAGTAGTACGGACAGGATCACTGAAGCTTTCTTT. Translated, it gives CASSTDRITEAFF.

The chain employs TRBV6-5 and TRBJ2-3, with a tentative D call TRBD1 (7 bases). The CDR3 is 13 amino acids. The germline V and J ends were trimmed by 6 bases and 6 bases, with 13 bases remaining between them. In germline, CDR1 is MNHEY, CDR2 SVGAGI. In nucleotides, the CDR3 is TGTGCCAGCAGGGAGGGGGCGCGGGATACGCAGTATTTT. Encoded protein: CASREGARDTQYF.

V and J are TRBV5-1 and TRBJ2-5; 9 nucleotides match TRBD1. The germline gives CDR1 SGHRS, CDR2 YFSETQ. Losses at the gene ends were 2 bases for V and 5 bases for J; bases not matched to a gene: 4. This CDR3 has 14 residues. The CDR3 region has the DNA TGCGCCAGCAGCTTAACAGGGGGCGCGGAGACCCAGTACTTC. This codes for CASSLTGGAETQYF.

The genes are TRBV6-5 and TRBJ1-6; possible D gene TRBD1, 6 bases. The CDR3 has 14 residues. CDR1 MNHEY and CDR2 SVGAGI come from the germline V gene. Trimming pared 5 bases from V and 8 bases from J, leaving 13 bases between. DNA of the CDR3: TGTGCCAGCAGTAGGGGGGGGTTAGATTCACCCCTCCACTTT. Translated, it gives CASSRGGLDSPLHF.

J is TRBJ2-1 and V is TRBV11-3; 10 bases fit TRBD1. This CDR3 contains 16 residues. Germline trimming cut 3 bases from V and 8 bases from J; bases unmatched to any gene: 10. The germline V gene encodes CDR1 SGHNT and CDR2 YENEEA. The CDR3 coding sequence is TGTGCCAGCAGCTTCAGGGTGACAGGGGGCTTGGATGAGCAGTTCTTC. The encoded protein is CASSFRVTGGLDEQFF. The full variable domain, its missing parts supplied by reference TRBV11-3 and TRBJ2-1, is EAGVVQSPRYKIIEKKQPVAFWCNPISGHNTLYWYLQNLGQGPELLIRYENEEAVDDSQLPKDRFSAERLKGVDSTLKIQPAELGDSAVYLCASSFRVTGGLDEQFFGPGTRLTVL.

J is TRBJ2-3 and V is TRBV19, with TRBD2 matching over 8 bases. Trimming took 11 bases from V and 1 from J; bases not matched to a gene: 8. Looked up from germline, CDR1 is LNHDA and CDR2 is SQIVND (reference sequence). The CDR3 totals 14 residues. The CDR3 reads CALVGGAGTDTQYF. The CDR3 coding sequence is TGTGCCCTGGTCGGGGGGGCTGGCACAGATACGCAGTATTTT. The full variable domain, completed using reference TRBV19 and TRBJ2-3, is DGGITQSPKYLFRKEGQNVTLSCEQNLNHDAMYWYRQDPGQGLRLIYYSQIVNDFQKGDIAEGYSVSREKKESFPLTVTSAQKNPTAFYLCALVGGAGTDTQYFGPGTRLTVL.

The rearrangement links TRBV4-1 to TRBJ2-7; D unclear. Germline CDR1 MGHRA, CDR2 YSYEKL. V lost 4 bases and J 0 bases, leaving 10 bases between the germline ends. This CDR3 has 14 residues. For the CDR3, the DNA is TGCGCCAGCAGCCCTGATCCAGGCTCCTACGAGCAGTACTTC. It specifies CASSPDPGSYEQYF.

A single count supports this clone. A junction boundary mismatches the germline segment, possibly from a read error. The chain couples TRBV30 to TRBJ2-1, with TRBD1 matching 8 bases. Germline CDR1 and CDR2: GTSNPN and SVGIG (reference sequence). This CDR3 spans 13 amino acids. The CDR3 loop reads CAWNSLRQGKPIF. The CDR3 bases are TGTGCCTGGAACTCGCTAAGACAGGGGAAACCGATCTTC. The complete variable domain, with remaining parts taken from reference TRBV30 and TRBJ2-1, reads SQTIHQWPATLVQPVGSPLSLECTVEGTSNPNLYWYRQAAGRGLQLLFYSVGIGQISSEVPQNLSASRPQDRQFILSSKKLLLSDSGFYLCAWNSLRQGKPIFGPGTRLTVL.

This chain uses TRBV2 with TRBJ1-2, with no clear D. Trimming shortened V by 6 bases and J by 8 bases, and 16 bases separated the two germline ends. The CDR3 is made up of 13 amino acids. Germline V gene sequence: CDR1 SNHLY, CDR2 FYNNEI. Here the CDR3 reads CASRLGGAGGYTF. The CDR3 region has the DNA TGTGCCAGCAGACTGGGAGGCGCCGGCGGCTACACCTTC.

The chain is built from TRBV5-8 and TRBJ2-7, with 10 positions matching TRBD1. Germline V gene lookup returns CDR1 SGHTS and CDR2 YDEGEE. The CDR3 loop spans 15 amino acids. V lost 3 bases to trimming and J lost 2 bases; unmatched junction nucleotides: 5. The CDR3: CASSSGQGIPYEQYF. The CDR3 DNA reads TGTGCCAGCAGCTCGGGACAGGGGATCCCCTACGAGCAGTACTTC.

The chain combines TRBV9 with TRBJ1-1; the D gene is possibly TRBD1 (6 bases). This CDR3 spans 13 amino acids. The V gene lost 4 bases and the J gene lost 0 bases, with 7 bases spanning the gap. The germline V gene encodes CDR1 SGDLS and CDR2 YYNGEE. CDR3 DNA: TGTGCCAGCAGCAGGGGGATGAACACTGAAGCTTTCTTT. Amino acid sequence: CASSRGMNTEAFF.

The chain has TRBV24-1 and TRBJ2-1; D is perhaps TRBD1 (8 bases). The V gene's germline CDR1 is KGHDR and CDR2 SFDVKD. The CDR3 has 13 amino acids. Trimming took off 5 bases at V and 9 bases at J, with 13 bases between the two ends. CDR3 in DNA: TGTGCCACCAGTGTACAGGGGGGGGGTGAGCAGTTCTTC. Its protein product is CATSVQGGGEQFF.

The chain has TRBV3-1 (or the pseudogene TRBV3-2) and TRBJ2-2; D is perhaps TRBD1 (6 bases). The CDR3 has 16 amino acids. Trimming pared 2 bases from V and 3 bases from J, leaving 13 bases between. Germline values: CDR1 LGHDT, CDR2 YNNKEL (reference sequence). For the CDR3, the DNA is TGTGCCAGCAGCCAACACGGCCCAGGGGACACCGGGGAGCTGTTTTTT. It yields the protein CASSQHGPGDTGELFF.

This rearrangement joins TRBV11-3 to TRBJ1-1; unclear D gene. Between the trimmed V and J ends, which lost 3 bases and 0 bases, there was a span of 5 bases. The CDR3 runs to 13 residues. Germline CDR1 is SGHNT and CDR2 is YENEEA. CDR3 DNA: TGTGCCAGCAGCTTTAGTATGAACACTGAAGCTTTCTTT. It translates to CASSFSMNTEAFF. Filled out from reference TRBV11-3 and TRBJ1-1, the complete variable domain reads EAGVVQSPRYKIIEKKQPVAFWCNPISGHNTLYWYLQNLGQGPELLIRYENEEAVDDSQLPKDRFSAERLKGVDSTLKIQPAELGDSAVYLCASSFSMNTEAFFGQGTRLTVV.

The V and J genes are TRBV3-1 (or the pseudogene TRBV3-2) and TRBJ1-4; D possibly corresponds to TRBD1 (5 bases). The CDR3 covers 12 residues. Trimming removed 4 bases from V and 10 bases from J, with 10 bases in between. Germline V gene data show CDR1 as LGHDT and CDR2 as YNNKEL (reference sequence). The CDR3 DNA reads as TGTGCCAGCAGCCGCGGGGGTCGAAAACTGTTTTTT. This gives the protein CASSRGGRKLFF.

V gene TRBV21-1 combines with J gene TRBJ1-5; no check of the table's D call, TRBD1, against the DNA was made. TRBV21-1 is a pseudogene segment. The CDR3 covers 17 residues. The chain's CDR3 is CASSLPGTGEHNQPQHF. The DNA for the CDR3 is TGTGCCAGCAGCCTACCCGGGACAGGGGAACACAATCAGCCCCAGCATTTT.

The rearrangement links TRBV6-1 to TRBJ1-3; possible D gene TRBD1, 6 bases. The CDR3 has 14 amino acids. Germline loops: CDR1 MNHNS, CDR2 SASEGT. V shed 3 bases and J shed 6 bases, with 12 bases lying between them. Here the CDR3 reads CASSEVTGLNTIYF. CDR3 in DNA: TGTGCCAGCAGTGAGGTTACAGGGTTAAACACCATATATTTT.

V gene TRBV7-6 combines with J gene TRBJ1-1; D is perhaps TRBD1 (6 bases). The CDR3 has 16 residues. Germline V gene sequence: CDR1 SGHVS, CDR2 FNYEAQ. V gave up 5 bases and J gave up 3 bases, with 19 bases separating them. CDR3 region: CASSRRGGLTDTEAFF. Written as DNA, the CDR3 is TGTGCCAGCAGCCGACGCGGGGGCTTGACGGACACTGAAGCTTTCTTT.

This clone was counted only a few times. The genes are TRBV9 and TRBJ1-3; 8 bases align to TRBD1. Germline loops: CDR1 SGDLS, CDR2 YYNGEE. J gave up 3 bases and V 3 bases, and 5 bases lay outside the gene matches. The CDR3 runs to 15 residues. CDR3 DNA: TGTGCCAGCAGCGAGGACAGGGCGAGTGGAAACACCATATATTTT. Amino acids: CASSEDRASGNTIYF.